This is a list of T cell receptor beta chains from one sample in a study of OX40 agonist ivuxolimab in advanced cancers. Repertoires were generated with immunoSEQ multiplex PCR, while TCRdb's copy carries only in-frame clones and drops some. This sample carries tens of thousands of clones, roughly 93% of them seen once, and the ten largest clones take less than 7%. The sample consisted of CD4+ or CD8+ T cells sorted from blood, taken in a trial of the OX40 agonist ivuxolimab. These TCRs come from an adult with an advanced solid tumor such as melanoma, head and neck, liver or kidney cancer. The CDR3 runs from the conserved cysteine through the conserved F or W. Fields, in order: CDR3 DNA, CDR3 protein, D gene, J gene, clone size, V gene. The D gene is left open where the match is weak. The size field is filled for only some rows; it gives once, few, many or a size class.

CDR3nt: TGCAGTGCTTACAGGGGGAATGAGCAGTTCTTC
CDR3aa: CSAYRGNEQFF
d_gene: TRBD1
j_gene: TRBJ2-1
abundance: -
v_gene: TRBV20-1

CDR3nt: TGTGCCAGCAGCGTAAGTGGTGAAACAGCCGAGACCCAGTACTTC
CDR3aa: CASSVSGETAETQYF
d_gene: -
j_gene: TRBJ2-5
abundance: -
v_gene: TRBV9

CDR3nt: TGTGCCAGCAGTGAATACCGACAGATGAACACTGAAGCTTTCTTT
CDR3aa: CASSEYRQMNTEAFF
d_gene: -
j_gene: TRBJ1-1
abundance: -
v_gene: TRBV6-1

CDR3nt: TGTGCCTGGAGCCCGGGGGAGGATGAAAAACTGTTTTTT
CDR3aa: CAWSPGEDEKLFF
d_gene: -
j_gene: TRBJ1-4
abundance: -
v_gene: TRBV30

CDR3nt: TGTGCCAGCAGTGGCGACCCAGGGGGCTTCCAAACTAATGAAAAACTGTTTTTT
CDR3aa: CASSGDPGGFQTNEKLFF
d_gene: TRBD1
j_gene: TRBJ1-4
abundance: -
v_gene: TRBV2

CDR3nt: TGTGCCTGGAGTTGGTCAGGCTCCTCCTACGAGCAGTACTTC
CDR3aa: CAWSWSGSSYEQYF
d_gene: -
j_gene: TRBJ2-7
abundance: -
v_gene: TRBV30

CDR3nt: TGTGCCAGCACTTGGCAAATGAACACTGAAGCTTTCTTT
CDR3aa: CASTWQMNTEAFF
d_gene: -
j_gene: TRBJ1-1
abundance: -
v_gene: TRBV28

CDR3nt: TGTGCCATCAGTGAAGGTGACGGGGGGGATAGAGGCTATGGCTACACCTTC
CDR3aa: CAISEGDGGDRGYGYTF
d_gene: -
j_gene: TRBJ1-2
abundance: -
v_gene: TRBV10-3

CDR3nt: TGCGCCAGCAGCACTGGGATGGGACTAGCGGGAGAAAGGGGTGAGCAGTTCTTC
CDR3aa: CASSTGMGLAGERGEQFF
d_gene: TRBD2
j_gene: TRBJ2-1
abundance: once
v_gene: TRBV5-1

CDR3nt: TGCGCCAGCAGCTGGGGGACAGGGGACCCCGGGGAGCTGTTTTTT
CDR3aa: CASSWGTGDPGELFF
d_gene: TRBD1
j_gene: TRBJ2-2
abundance: -
v_gene: TRBV5-1

CDR3nt: TGTGCCAGTAGTATAGTCAGGGGCAATGAGCAGTTCTTC
CDR3aa: CASSIVRGNEQFF
d_gene: -
j_gene: TRBJ2-1
abundance: -
v_gene: TRBV19

CDR3nt: TGTGCCAGCAGTCTACGGGATGGGACAGGGATCCTCGGCTACACCTTC
CDR3aa: CASSLRDGTGILGYTF
d_gene: TRBD1
j_gene: TRBJ1-2
abundance: -
v_gene: TRBV27

CDR3nt: TGTGCCAGCAGTTTAACAGGGGCCGGGGAGCTGTTTTTT
CDR3aa: CASSLTGAGELFF
d_gene: TRBD1
j_gene: TRBJ2-2
abundance: -
v_gene: TRBV28

CDR3nt: TGTGCCAGCAGCTCCAGGTCTTTGGACTATGGCTACACCTTC
CDR3aa: CASSSRSLDYGYTF
d_gene: -
j_gene: TRBJ1-2
abundance: -
v_gene: TRBV5-4

CDR3nt: TGTGCCAGCAGTGACTCAGGGAGATCTGCAGGCTACACCTTC
CDR3aa: CASSDSGRSAGYTF
d_gene: -
j_gene: TRBJ1-2
abundance: -
v_gene: TRBV6-4

CDR3nt: TGTGCCAGCAGTCTTTCGGTGACCAACGGGAGGGCCAGTGGCTACACCTTC
CDR3aa: CASSLSVTNGRASGYTF
d_gene: -
j_gene: TRBJ1-2
abundance: -
v_gene: TRBV27

CDR3nt: TGTGCCAGCAGCGTGCCCAAAAATGGGGGCACAGATACGCAGTATTTT
CDR3aa: CASSVPKNGGTDTQYF
d_gene: -
j_gene: TRBJ2-3
abundance: -
v_gene: TRBV9

CDR3nt: TGCGCCAGCAGCCAAGATCTGGGTATATTGAACGGCTACACCTTC
CDR3aa: CASSQDLGILNGYTF
d_gene: -
j_gene: TRBJ1-2
abundance: -
v_gene: TRBV4-3

CDR3nt: TGCAGTGCCCGGGCAGGATACGAGCAGTACTTC
CDR3aa: CSARAGYEQYF
d_gene: -
j_gene: TRBJ2-7
abundance: -
v_gene: TRBV20-1

CDR3nt: TGTGCCAGCAGCGTACGACTAGCGGACTACAATGAGCAGTTCTTC
CDR3aa: CASSVRLADYNEQFF
d_gene: TRBD2
j_gene: TRBJ2-1
abundance: -
v_gene: TRBV9

CDR3nt: TGCGCCAGCAGTGAGTACACTGAAGCTTTCTTT
CDR3aa: CASSEYTEAFF
d_gene: -
j_gene: TRBJ1-1
abundance: -
v_gene: TRBV10-2

CDR3nt: TGTGCCAGCAGTGAAGTTTCGGACATAAGGGCGAATCAGCCCCAGCATTTT
CDR3aa: CASSEVSDIRANQPQHF
d_gene: -
j_gene: TRBJ1-5
abundance: -
v_gene: TRBV2

CDR3nt: TGTGCCAGTGTCGTTCCTAAGGTAGATCAGCCCCAGCATTTT
CDR3aa: CASVVPKVDQPQHF
d_gene: -
j_gene: TRBJ1-5
abundance: -
v_gene: TRBV5-4

CDR3nt: TGTGCCAGCAGTGCAAGGGACTATGGCAATCAGCCCCAGCATTTT
CDR3aa: CASSARDYGNQPQHF
d_gene: -
j_gene: TRBJ1-5
abundance: -
v_gene: TRBV27

CDR3nt: TGCGCCAGCAGCTTGGATTGGGGAGGGAGTTACGAGCAGTACTTC
CDR3aa: CASSLDWGGSYEQYF
d_gene: TRBD2
j_gene: TRBJ2-7
abundance: -
v_gene: TRBV5-1

CDR3nt: TGTGCCAGTAGTATAGGATTAAGGACCTATGGCTACACCTTC
CDR3aa: CASSIGLRTYGYTF
d_gene: -
j_gene: TRBJ1-2
abundance: -
v_gene: TRBV19

CDR3nt: TGTGCCAGCAAAAACGGGAATGAGCAGTTCTTC
CDR3aa: CASKNGNEQFF
d_gene: -
j_gene: TRBJ2-1
abundance: -
v_gene: TRBV2

CDR3nt: TGTGCCAGCAGCTTAGGCTACAGCTCCTACAATGAGCAGTTCTTC
CDR3aa: CASSLGYSSYNEQFF
d_gene: -
j_gene: TRBJ2-1
abundance: -
v_gene: TRBV5-6

CDR3nt: TGCGCCAGCAGCCAAGATCGAGGGGGGGTGAACACTGAAGCTTTCTTT
CDR3aa: CASSQDRGGVNTEAFF
d_gene: -
j_gene: TRBJ1-1
abundance: -
v_gene: TRBV4-1

CDR3nt: TGCAGCGTTGGCTGGGGGAATGAAAAACTGTTTTTT
CDR3aa: CSVGWGNEKLFF
d_gene: -
j_gene: TRBJ1-4
abundance: -
v_gene: TRBV29-1

CDR3nt: TGTGCTAGTCGGTCAGGGGGCTCCTACGAGCAGTACTTC
CDR3aa: CASRSGGSYEQYF
d_gene: TRBD1
j_gene: TRBJ2-7
abundance: few
v_gene: TRBV12-5

CDR3nt: TGTGCCAGCGGGGGGAGATTAGCCGGGGAGCTGTTTTTT
CDR3aa: CASGGRLAGELFF
d_gene: -
j_gene: TRBJ2-2
abundance: -
v_gene: TRBV6-6

CDR3nt: TGTGCCAGTAGTATAGTAGCGGGAGGGCCAAATGAGCAGTTCTTC
CDR3aa: CASSIVAGGPNEQFF
d_gene: TRBD2
j_gene: TRBJ2-1
abundance: -
v_gene: TRBV19

CDR3nt: TGTGCCAGCAGCAGGACTAGCGGGGGGGCTGGTCCGGCAGATACGCAGTATTTT
CDR3aa: CASSRTSGGAGPADTQYF
d_gene: TRBD2
j_gene: TRBJ2-3
abundance: -
v_gene: TRBV9

CDR3nt: TGCGCCAGCAGCCCCTCGGTAAGGCTAGCGGGAACCGGCGGGGAGCTGTTTTTT
CDR3aa: CASSPSVRLAGTGGELFF
d_gene: TRBD2
j_gene: TRBJ2-2
abundance: -
v_gene: TRBV5-1

CDR3nt: TGTGCCAGTAGTATAGGGGGTCAGCCCCAGCATTTT
CDR3aa: CASSIGGQPQHF
d_gene: -
j_gene: TRBJ1-5
abundance: -
v_gene: TRBV19

CDR3nt: TGTGCCAGCAGCCCACACGCAACAGGGAGGGACACTGAAGCTTTCTTT
CDR3aa: CASSPHATGRDTEAFF
d_gene: -
j_gene: TRBJ1-1
abundance: -
v_gene: TRBV5-6

CDR3nt: TGTGCCAGCAGGGAACGGGCAGGTGGCGACAATCAGCCCCAGCATTTT
CDR3aa: CASRERAGGDNQPQHF
d_gene: -
j_gene: TRBJ1-5
abundance: once
v_gene: TRBV2

CDR3nt: TGTGCCACCAGCAGAGTTAGGGCATCTCACAATCAGCCCCAGCATTTT
CDR3aa: CATSRVRASHNQPQHF
d_gene: -
j_gene: TRBJ1-5
abundance: -
v_gene: TRBV15

CDR3nt: TGTGCCAGCACCCTGGACCGTGAAGCTTTCTTT
CDR3aa: CASTLDREAFF
d_gene: -
j_gene: TRBJ1-1
abundance: -
v_gene: TRBV6-6

CDR3nt: TGTGCCAGCAGCTTAGCCCTAGCGGGAGCGATCGAGCAGTACTTC
CDR3aa: CASSLALAGAIEQYF
d_gene: TRBD2
j_gene: TRBJ2-7
abundance: -
v_gene: TRBV7-6

CDR3nt: TGTGCCAGCAGTGAAAGGGTAGAGGGGGGTCGGAACACTGAAGCTTTCTTT
CDR3aa: CASSERVEGGRNTEAFF
d_gene: -
j_gene: TRBJ1-1
abundance: -
v_gene: TRBV6-1

CDR3nt: TGTGCTAGCAGCTACGCACTGGACACTGAAGCTTTCTTT
CDR3aa: CASSYALDTEAFF
d_gene: -
j_gene: TRBJ1-1
abundance: -
v_gene: TRBV7-7

CDR3nt: TGTGCCTGGAGTGTACAGGGACAGGGGGACCCCGGGGAGCTGTTTTTT
CDR3aa: CAWSVQGQGDPGELFF
d_gene: TRBD1
j_gene: TRBJ2-2
abundance: -
v_gene: TRBV30

CDR3nt: TGTGCCTGGAGTGTTGGGGGGGTAAAAGGAAAACTGTTTTTT
CDR3aa: CAWSVGGVKGKLFF
d_gene: -
j_gene: TRBJ1-4
abundance: once
v_gene: TRBV30

CDR3nt: TGCAGCGTTGAAGGCAGGGACACTGAAGCTTTCTTT
CDR3aa: CSVEGRDTEAFF
d_gene: -
j_gene: TRBJ1-1
abundance: -
v_gene: TRBV29-1

CDR3nt: TGTGCCAGCAGCTTCTGGGGAGACCAAGAGACCCAGTACTTC
CDR3aa: CASSFWGDQETQYF
d_gene: -
j_gene: TRBJ2-5
abundance: -
v_gene: TRBV5-5

CDR3nt: TGTGCCAGCAGTTTATCGGGGTGGGGGGCAGCCCTTGTCACCTTC
CDR3aa: CASSLSGWGAALVTF
d_gene: -
j_gene: TRBJ1-2
abundance: -
v_gene: TRBV27

CDR3nt: TGCGCCAGCAGCTTAGCAGGGATGGATGGCTACACCTTC
CDR3aa: CASSLAGMDGYTF
d_gene: -
j_gene: TRBJ1-2
abundance: -
v_gene: TRBV5-1

CDR3nt: TGTGCCAGCAGTTACTCTTCTCCTTCTACCTCCTACGAGCAGTACTTC
CDR3aa: CASSYSSPSTSYEQYF
d_gene: -
j_gene: TRBJ2-7
abundance: -
v_gene: TRBV6-5

CDR3nt: TGTGCCAGCAGTTTACTGCCATCTAATGAAAAACTGTTTTTT
CDR3aa: CASSLLPSNEKLFF
d_gene: -
j_gene: TRBJ1-4
abundance: -
v_gene: TRBV27

CDR3nt: TGTGCCAGCAGCGTATACGGACTAGCGGGGCCAGAGACCCAGTACTTC
CDR3aa: CASSVYGLAGPETQYF
d_gene: TRBD2
j_gene: TRBJ2-5
abundance: -
v_gene: TRBV9

CDR3nt: TGTGCCAGTAGTATAGGGGCTAGCGGGAGTAATGAGCAGTTCTTC
CDR3aa: CASSIGASGSNEQFF
d_gene: TRBD2
j_gene: TRBJ2-1
abundance: -
v_gene: TRBV19